Listed below are T cell receptor beta chains from one sample, sequenced in a study of blood T cell repertoires in COVID-19. Generated by immunoSEQ multiplex PCR, the TCRdb table keeps only in-frame clones and is missing some. The sample contains 350,000 to 450,000 clones, around 90% of which appear only once. Material for sequencing was peripheral blood. These receptor sequences come from a human donor in a cohort sampled during active COVID-19. CDR3s include the opening cysteine and the closing phenylalanine or tryptophan. The D gene is left open where the match is weak. The size entry is marked missing in some rows and otherwise reads once, few, many or a size class.

TRBV28,TRBJ2-7,-,TRBD1,CASSLWTGTASPYEQYF,TGTGCCAGCAGCTTATGGACCGGGACAGCGAGTCCGTACGAGCAGTACTTC
TRBV5-6,TRBJ2-1,-,TRBD2,CASSLAGLAGGRIYNEQFF,TGTGCCAGCAGCTTGGCCGGACTAGCGGGGGGCCGGATCTACAATGAGCAGTTCTTC
TRBV2,TRBJ1-5,-,TRBD1,CASSEEGRQGGNQPQHF,TGTGCCAGCAGTGAAGAGGGGCGACAGGGTGGCAATCAGCCCCAGCATTTT
TRBV5-4,TRBJ2-2,-,-,CASSPNRGGNTGELFF,TGTGCCAGCAGCCCTAACAGGGGGGGCAACACCGGGGAGCTGTTTTTT
TRBV30,TRBJ1-1,-,-,CAWSVGVGAFF,TGTGCCTGGAGTGTGGGCGTTGGAGCTTTCTTT
TRBV19,TRBJ1-1,-,-,CASWGQANTEAFF,TGTGCCAGTTGGGGACAAGCCAACACTGAAGCTTTCTTT
TRBV5-1,TRBJ2-1,-,-,CASSLSRGKNEQFF,TGCGCCAGCAGCTTGAGTCGGGGGAAGAATGAGCAGTTCTTC
TRBV19,TRBJ2-1,-,TRBD2,CASSIFYGREQFF,TGTGCCAGTAGTATATTTTACGGGAGGGAGCAGTTCTTC
TRBV11-2,TRBJ2-1,-,TRBD2,CASSLGLRGLRNEQFF,TGTGCCAGCAGCTTAGGTCTTCGGGGACTAAGGAATGAGCAGTTCTTC
TRBV27,TRBJ2-1,-,TRBD2,CASSFQRGNNEQFF,TGTGCCAGCAGTTTCCAGCGGGGAAACAATGAGCAGTTCTTC
TRBV4-1,TRBJ2-1,-,TRBD2,CASSQMGLAGPSSYNEQFF,TGCGCCAGCAGCCAAATGGGACTAGCGGGTCCCAGCTCCTACAATGAGCAGTTCTTC
TRBV5-5,TRBJ2-3,-,-,CASSLLYTQYF,TGTGCCAGCAGCTTGCTTTATACGCAGTATTTT
TRBV19,TRBJ2-3,-,TRBD1,CASSTQGNTDTQYF,TGTGCCAGTAGTACACAGGGGAACACAGATACGCAGTATTTT
TRBV24-1,TRBJ2-3,-,-,CATSDSRDTDTQYF,TGTGCCACCAGTGATTCCAGGGACACAGATACGCAGTATTTT
TRBV30,TRBJ2-1,-,-,CAWSSPNEQFF,TGTGCCTGGAGTTCCCCTAATGAGCAGTTCTTC
TRBV6-6,TRBJ1-6,-,-,CASRTDRSADSPLHF,TGTGCCAGCAGAACAGACAGGTCTGCTGATTCACCCCTCCACTTT
TRBV10-3,TRBJ1-2,-,-,CAISGPRTATNYGYTF,TGTGCCATCAGTGGCCCCAGGACAGCAACTAACTATGGCTACACCTTC
TRBV7-6,TRBJ1-4,-,TRBD1,CASSLWTGENEKLFF,TGTGCCAGCAGCCTTTGGACAGGGGAGAATGAAAAACTGTTTTTT
TRBV19,TRBJ1-5,-,TRBD1,CASTLDRAGNQPQHF,TGTGCCAGTACCTTGGACAGGGCTGGCAATCAGCCCCAGCATTTT
TRBV7-8,TRBJ2-1,-,-,CASSLVTDGEQFF,TGTGCCAGCAGCTTAGTGACAGACGGTGAGCAGTTCTTC
TRBV10-3,TRBJ1-1,few,TRBD1,CAISDRDRGMNTEAFF,TGTGCCATCAGTGACCGTGACAGGGGCATGAACACTGAAGCTTTCTTT
TRBV5-5,TRBJ1-1,-,TRBD1,CASSPGTEGTEAFF,TGTGCCAGCAGCCCCGGGACAGAAGGCACTGAAGCTTTCTTT
TRBV9,TRBJ2-1,-,TRBD2,CASSVTSLAGTYNEQFF,TGTGCCAGCAGCGTAACCTCTCTAGCGGGGACCTACAATGAGCAGTTCTTC
TRBV29-1,TRBJ2-5,-,TRBD1,CSVDTTGGQETQYF,TGCAGCGTTGACACGACAGGGGGCCAAGAGACCCAGTACTTC
TRBV3-1/TRBV3-2,TRBJ1-3,-,-,CASSQEGGSTIYF,TGTGCCAGCAGCCAAGAGGGAGGGTCCACCATATATTTT
TRBV6-1,TRBJ2-1,-,-,CASSEARLHNEQFF,TGTGCCAGCAGTGAAGCGAGGCTACACAATGAGCAGTTCTTC
TRBV11-1,TRBJ2-1,-,TRBD2,CASSSHPPGTSSSFF,TGTGCCAGCAGCTCCCACCCGCCGGGGACTAGTTCTTCGTTCTTC
TRBV11-3,TRBJ2-5,-,TRBD1,CASSSGTGRLETQYF,TGTGCCAGCAGCTCAGGGACAGGGAGGTTAGAGACCCAGTACTTC
TRBV7-2,TRBJ2-1,-,TRBD2,CASSLGGGGAGNEQFF,TGTGCCAGCAGCTTAGGAGGCGGGGGGGCCGGCAATGAGCAGTTCTTC
TRBV9,TRBJ1-2,many,TRBD1,CASSVGRGTGLYGYTF,TGTGCCAGCAGCGTAGGCAGGGGGACAGGCCTCTATGGCTACACCTTC
TRBV18,TRBJ2-2,-,TRBD2,CASSPRAGYLLNTGELFF,TGTGCCAGCTCTCCAAGAGCGGGATACCTTTTAAACACCGGGGAGCTGTTTTTT
TRBV19,TRBJ1-2,-,-,CASSIVTAEEGYTF,TGTGCCAGTAGTATTGTAACTGCGGAGGAGGGCTACACCTTC
TRBV19,TRBJ1-2,many,-,CASSEGLFYGYTF,TGTGCCAGTAGCGAGGGACTCTTCTATGGCTACACCTTC
TRBV5-5,TRBJ2-7,-,-,CASSLAAGTTTPPEEQYF,TGTGCCAGCAGCTTGGCCGCCGGGACAACAACCCCTCCCGAAGAGCAGTACTTC
TRBV10-3,TRBJ1-2,-,-,CAIRNGGYTF,TGTGCCATCAGGAACGGTGGCTACACCTTC
TRBV7-8,TRBJ2-7,-,TRBD2,CASSLFSGRDSSYEQYF,TGTGCCAGCAGCTTATTTAGCGGGAGGGATAGCTCCTACGAGCAGTACTTC
TRBV7-8,TRBJ1-2,many,-,CASSLGAGDGYTF,TGTGCCAGCAGCTTAGGAGCGGGGGATGGCTACACCTTC
TRBV28,TRBJ2-1,-,TRBD2,CASSLAGGGEQFF,TGTGCCAGCAGTTTGGCCGGGGGGGGTGAGCAGTTCTTC
TRBV7-2,TRBJ2-3,-,TRBD1,CASSLGQGLTDTQYF,TGTGCCAGCAGCTTAGGACAGGGTCTAACAGATACGCAGTATTTT
TRBV28,TRBJ1-4,-,TRBD1,CASSLVGQGILRTNEKLFF,TGTGCCAGCAGTCTCGTGGGACAGGGGATTTTGAGGACTAATGAAAAACTGTTTTTT
TRBV2,TRBJ1-6,few,-,CASSPQTGTNSPLHF,TGTGCCAGCAGCCCCCAGACAGGAACCAATTCACCCCTCCACTTT